The sequence of this T cell receptor beta chain was determined in a study of blood T cell repertoires in COVID-19. Participants came from under 30 US areas, aged about 18 to 95 years. Cohorts were based on clinical histories the participants reported. In the 2 weeks before study entry, exposed participants met a COVID-19 case, which was PCR-confirmed or clinician-diagnosed. The method was immunoSEQ multiplex PCR; TCRdb's version includes in-frame clones alone and lacks a portion of them. The sample includes roughly 150,000 clones, less than 85% of them seen just once. The CDR3 sequence is 15 residues long. The V and J ends lost 4 bases and 2 bases, in that order; junction bases with no gene match: 4. Germline CDR1 MGHRA, CDR2 YSYEKL.

This receptor was obtained from a woman younger than 30 who had been exposed to COVID-19. The sequenced sample was PBMCs or T cells enriched from blood (not recorded which). V gene TRBV4-1 combines with J gene TRBJ2-3, with TRBD2 identical over 9 bases. CDR3 nucleotide sequence: TGCGCCAGCAGCCTGACTAGCGGCTTCACAGATACGCAGTATTTT. Protein product: CASSLTSGFTDTQYF.